The sequence of this TCR beta chain was determined in a study of cytomegalovirus exposure and HLA in healthy donors. Germline CDR1 MNHEY, CDR2 SMNVEV (reference sequence). The CDR3 totals 13 residues. V lost 3 bases, J lost 8 bases, and 6 bases stayed unmatched. Only a few counts were recorded for this clone. The antigen is unknown. General study findings and limits: Cytomegalovirus-associated status was assigned to around 160 TCR beta chains. Cytomegalovirus status was reportedly diagnosed by the classifier with high sensitivity and specificity. In a later analysis, an Asian-associated ancestry cluster reportedly showed fewer N-insertions than the roughly 700-donor mean.

This PCR relied on a set of 60 Vbeta primers and 13 Jbeta primers. Sequenced by immunoSEQ multiplex PCR; TCRdb stores in-frame clones only, minus some. Found here are approximately 170,000 clones, 79% of them singletons; the top ten hold about 2.2%. The chain combines TRBV27 with TRBJ1-2, with 7 bases matching TRBD1. The specimen sequenced was PBMCs. The TCR originated in a woman between 45 and 60 years old in good health and CMV-seronegative. The CDR3 reads CASSFGDSRGYTF. CDR3 DNA: TGTGCCAGCAGTTTTGGGGACAGCCGAGGCTACACCTTC.